This T cell receptor (beta chain) was identified in a study of T cells in Graves' hyperthyroidism and ophthalmopathy. As for the study in general: At the time of initial diagnosis and before any treatment, peripheral blood was collected.

Regarding this clonotype: The antigen is undetermined.

Regions amplified from RNA transcripts were the TCR beta CDR3 regions. Primed by the HTBI set, a first-round RT-PCR was run on the TCR CDR3. In TCRdb, the multiplex PCR reads were re-called with MiXCR into one record per CDR3 protein. The data contain a few hundred thousand distinct CDR3 sequences, about 15% of them seen just once; the ten biggest clones take up 20%. Regarding the study as a whole: Expanded thyroid clonotypes (above 0.001) were mostly also found in blood.

For ophthalmopathy patients, the Clinical Activity Score was at least 3 and the NOSPECS grade at least 4; duration was under 3 months. Diagnoses used clinical symptoms, serum thyroxine and TRAb, thyroid ultrasound and orbital computed tomography. V was cut by 0 bases and J by 4 bases, with 11 bases left in between. This CDR3 is built from 15 residues. Germline V gives CDR1 SGHTA, CDR2 FQGNSA. Sequences were obtained from blood. The source of this sequence is a woman aged 25 to 45 with Graves' ophthalmopathy. V is TRBV7-2 and J is TRBJ2-3, with D possibly TRBD2 on 6 matching bases. CDR3 DNA: TGTGCCAGCAGCTTAGCGGCGGGGATCCCAGATACGCAGTATTTT. Its protein is CASSLAAGIPDTQYF.